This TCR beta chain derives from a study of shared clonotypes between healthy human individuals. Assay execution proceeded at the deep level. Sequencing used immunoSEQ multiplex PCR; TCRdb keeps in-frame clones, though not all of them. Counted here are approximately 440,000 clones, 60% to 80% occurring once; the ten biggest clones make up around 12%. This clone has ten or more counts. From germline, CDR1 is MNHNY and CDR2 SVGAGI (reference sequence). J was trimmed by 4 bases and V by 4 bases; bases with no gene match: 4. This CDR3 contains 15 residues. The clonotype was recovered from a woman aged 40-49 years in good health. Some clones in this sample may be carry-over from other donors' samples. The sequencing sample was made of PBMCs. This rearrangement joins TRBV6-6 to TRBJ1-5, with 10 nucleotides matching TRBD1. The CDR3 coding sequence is TGTGCCAGCAGTTCCCGACAGGGGGCGAATCAGCCCCAGCATTTT. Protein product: CASSSRQGANQPQHF.